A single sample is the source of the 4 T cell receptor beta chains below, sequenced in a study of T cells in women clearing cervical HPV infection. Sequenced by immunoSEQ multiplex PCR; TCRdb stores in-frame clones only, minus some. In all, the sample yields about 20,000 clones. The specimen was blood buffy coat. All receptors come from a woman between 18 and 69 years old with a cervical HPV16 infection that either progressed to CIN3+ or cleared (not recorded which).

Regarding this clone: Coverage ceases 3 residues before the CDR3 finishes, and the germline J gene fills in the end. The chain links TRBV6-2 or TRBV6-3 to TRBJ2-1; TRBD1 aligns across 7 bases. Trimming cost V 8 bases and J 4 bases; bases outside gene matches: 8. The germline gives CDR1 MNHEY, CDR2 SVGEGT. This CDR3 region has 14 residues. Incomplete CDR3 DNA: TGTGCCAGCCGGACCGGGACAGAGTACAATGAG. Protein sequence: CASRTGTEYNE. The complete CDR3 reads CASRTGTEYNEQFF.

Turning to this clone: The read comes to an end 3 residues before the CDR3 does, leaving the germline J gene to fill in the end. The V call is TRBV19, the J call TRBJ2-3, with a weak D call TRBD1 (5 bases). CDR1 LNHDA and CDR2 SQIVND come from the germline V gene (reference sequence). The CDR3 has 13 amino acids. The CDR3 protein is CASRDTPGQPQYF. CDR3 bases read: TGTGCCAGTAGGGACACCCCTGGGCAGCCG.

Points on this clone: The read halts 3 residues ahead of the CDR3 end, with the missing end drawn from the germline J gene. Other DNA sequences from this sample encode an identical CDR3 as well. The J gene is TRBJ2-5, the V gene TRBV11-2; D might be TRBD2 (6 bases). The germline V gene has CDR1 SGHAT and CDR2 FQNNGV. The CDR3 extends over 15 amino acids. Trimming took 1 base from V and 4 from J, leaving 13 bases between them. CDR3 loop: CASSLGSGGRETQYF. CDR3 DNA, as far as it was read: TGTGCCAGCAGCTTAGGATCCGGGGGACGAGAGACC.

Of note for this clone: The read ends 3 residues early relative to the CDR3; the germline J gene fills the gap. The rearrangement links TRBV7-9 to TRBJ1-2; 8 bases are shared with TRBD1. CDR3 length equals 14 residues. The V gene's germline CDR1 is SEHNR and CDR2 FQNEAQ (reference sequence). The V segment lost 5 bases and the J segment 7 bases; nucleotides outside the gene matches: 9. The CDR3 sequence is CASSTPDRGVGYTF. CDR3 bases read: TGTGCCAGCAGCACACCAGACAGGGGAGTTGGC.